This is a list of T cell receptor beta chains from one sample in a study of blood T cell repertoires in COVID-19. Sequencing used immunoSEQ multiplex PCR; TCRdb keeps in-frame clones, though not all of them. The table has roughly 280,000 clones, approximately 81% seen once. The sample consisted of peripheral blood. These receptors were taken from a man aged 55 to 70 with acute or convalescent COVID-19. Each CDR3 is given with its conserved first and last residue. The D gene is left open where the match is weak. Only part of the rows carry a size: once, few, many, or a class if the clone is expanded.

clone size,V gene,D gene,CDR3 length,J gene,CDR3 DNA,CDR3 protein
.,TRBV6-6,.,15,TRBJ2-1,TGTGCCAGCACCAAGCGGAGGACTTCCTACAATGAGCAGTTCTTC,CASTKRRTSYNEQFF
once,TRBV6-5,TRBD2,14,TRBJ2-3,TGTGCCAGTCGAGTAGCGGGGAGCACAGATACGCAGTATTTT,CASRVAGSTDTQYF
.,TRBV9,.,13,TRBJ1-6,TGTGCCAGCAGCGCCGGGGGGCGGTCACCCCTCCACTTT,CASSAGGRSPLHF
.,TRBV5-4,TRBD1,15,TRBJ1-4,TGTGCCAGCAGCTTAACAGGGGGCGCCGGGCAAAAACTGTTTTTT,CASSLTGGAGQKLFF
.,TRBV18,TRBD1,17,TRBJ1-5,TGTGCCAGCTCACCAAAGGGACAGGGAGGGGGAAGACAGCCCCAGCATTTT,CASSPKGQGGGRQPQHF
.,TRBV6-6,.,14,TRBJ1-1,TGTGCCAGCAGAGTGACAGGATTGAACACTGAAGCTTTCTTT,CASRVTGLNTEAFF
.,TRBV6-2/TRBV6-3,TRBD1,15,TRBJ1-4,TGTGCCAGCGGCCCCGCGAGGACAGGGGGCGGAAAACTGTTTTTT,CASGPARTGGGKLFF
.,TRBV7-9,TRBD2,16,TRBJ2-7,TGTGCCAGCAGCTTAGGATCTAGCGGGGGGCTCTACGAGCAGTACTTC,CASSLGSSGGLYEQYF
.,TRBV9,TRBD2,16,TRBJ2-2,TGTGCCAGCAGCCCCGGGACTAGCGCTTACACCGGGGAGCTGTTTTTT,CASSPGTSAYTGELFF
.,TRBV19,.,12,TRBJ2-2,TGTGCCAGTAGTATAGTAAGGGAGGTGCTGTTTTTT,CASSIVREVLFF
.,TRBV19,TRBD2,15,TRBJ2-1,TGTGCCAGTAGTATAACCAGCGGGAGGAGAAATGAGCAGTTCTTC,CASSITSGRRNEQFF
.,TRBV11-2,TRBD2,17,TRBJ2-1,TGTGCCAGCAGCTTAGGGACTAGCGGGGGGAGTTCCAATGAGCAGTTCTTC,CASSLGTSGGSSNEQFF
few,TRBV7-9,TRBD2,16,TRBJ2-1,TGTGCCAGCAGCTTACCCCGGGCTAGCGGGAGGTATGAGCAGTTCTTC,CASSLPRASGRYEQFF
.,TRBV28,.,14,TRBJ1-1,TGTGCCAGCCGTGACGGGGGAAGGAACACTGAAGCTTTCTTT,CASRDGGRNTEAFF
.,TRBV12-3/TRBV12-4,TRBD1,13,TRBJ1-5,TGTGCCAGCACCTCGACAGGGGATCAGCCCCAGCATTTT,CASTSTGDQPQHF
.,TRBV11-3,.,13,TRBJ1-1,TGTGCCAGCAGCTACAGGACAGACACTGAAGCTTTCTTT,CASSYRTDTEAFF
.,TRBV29-1,TRBD1,13,TRBJ2-1,TGCAGCGTTTCAAAGAGGGGGCCCAATGAGCAGTTCTTC,CSVSKRGPNEQFF
.,TRBV19,.,15,TRBJ1-6,TGTGCCAGTAGTATAGTGGGCAGGGTTAATTCACCCCTCCACTTT,CASSIVGRVNSPLHF
.,TRBV3-1/TRBV3-2,.,14,TRBJ2-5,TGTGCCAGCAGCCAAGACCCCGTCCAAGAGACCCAGTACTTC,CASSQDPVQETQYF
.,TRBV11-1,TRBD2,16,TRBJ2-7,TGTGCCAGCAGCCCCGGGGGGGGGCCCCGATACCACGAGCAGTACTTC,CASSPGGGPRYHEQYF
.,TRBV6-2/TRBV6-3,TRBD2,15,TRBJ2-7,TGTGCCAGCAGTTACCGCGGGAGGCCCTCCTACGAGCAGTACTTC,CASSYRGRPSYEQYF
.,TRBV11-2,.,14,TRBJ2-7,TGTGCCAGCAGCTTATGGGAGGCTGTCTACGAGCAGTACTTC,CASSLWEAVYEQYF
.,TRBV27,.,14,TRBJ2-2,TGTGCCAGCAGTTTAGCAGGGCACACCGGGGAGCTGTTTTTT,CASSLAGHTGELFF
.,TRBV28,TRBD1,15,TRBJ1-5,TGTGCCAGCAGATATCGGGACAGGGCCAATCAGCCCCAGCATTTT,CASRYRDRANQPQHF
.,TRBV11-1,.,16,TRBJ2-3,TGTGCCAGCAGCTTTATGCGGGTCGGGGGCACAGATACGCAGTATTTT,CASSFMRVGGTDTQYF
.,TRBV19,TRBD1,14,TRBJ1-2,TGTGCCAGTAGCCAACAGGGGGCGAACTATGGCTACACCTTC,CASSQQGANYGYTF
.,TRBV30,.,15,TRBJ1-1,TGTGCCTGGAGTGTGGTGCCTTTGGGCGACACTGAAGCTTTCTTT,CAWSVVPLGDTEAFF
.,TRBV6-1,TRBD2,18,TRBJ2-3,TGTGCCAGCAGTGAACAATTGGGAGTAGCGGGGCGAGGGCTTACGCAGTATTTT,CASSEQLGVAGRGLTQYF
.,TRBV19,.,14,TRBJ2-7,TGTGCCAGTAGTGAATACGATAGCTCCTACGAGCAGTACTTC,CASSEYDSSYEQYF
.,TRBV7-6,TRBD2,19,TRBJ2-7,TGTGCCAGCAGCTTAGAGCCCGGGGCTAGCGGGGGATATCCCTACGAGCAGTACTTC,CASSLEPGASGGYPYEQYF
.,TRBV6-2/TRBV6-3,.,15,TRBJ1-5,TGTGCCAGCAGTTATCAACAGGGACCGCGGCAGCCCCAGCATTTT,CASSYQQGPRQPQHF
.,TRBV6-6,TRBD1,15,TRBJ1-5,TGTGCCAGCAGATTGACAGGGCATAGCAATCAGCCCCAGCATTTT,CASRLTGHSNQPQHF
.,TRBV4-3,TRBD2,18,TRBJ2-7,TGCGCCAGCAGCCAAGAGAGGACTAGCGGGAGCTTATCCTACGAGCAGTACTTC,CASSQERTSGSLSYEQYF
.,TRBV6-5,.,12,TRBJ1-1,TGTGCCAGCAGTAACCCGGGGATTGAAGCTTTCTTT,CASSNPGIEAFF
.,TRBV6-2/TRBV6-3,.,17,TRBJ1-1,TGTGCCAGCAGTTACGGAGGGACCATCTCGGGGAACACTGAAGCTTTCTTT,CASSYGGTISGNTEAFF
.,TRBV11-2,TRBD1,17,TRBJ2-7,TGTGCCAGCAGCTTCAGGACAGGACAATTAAGCCTCTACGAGCAGTACTTC,CASSFRTGQLSLYEQYF
.,TRBV6-5,.,11,TRBJ2-3,TGTGCCAGCAGTAGCCGGGACATGCAGTATTTT,CASSSRDMQYF
.,TRBV29-1,TRBD2,15,TRBJ2-3,TGCAGCGTTGGAGGTGCGGGAGGGCCTAAAGATACGCAGTATTTT,CSVGGAGGPKDTQYF
few,TRBV6-2/TRBV6-3,.,11,TRBJ2-7,TGTGCCAGCAGTTACTCGAGGTGGCAGTACTTC,CASSYSRWQYF
.,TRBV18,.,13,TRBJ2-7,TGTGCCAGCTCAACAGACATCTCCTACGAGCAGTACTTC,CASSTDISYEQYF
many,TRBV30,TRBD2,14,TRBJ2-1,TGTGCCTTACTTTTAGCGGGAAACCTCAATGAGCAGTTCTTC,CALLLAGNLNEQFF
.,TRBV11-2,TRBD2,18,TRBJ2-7,TGTGCCAGCAGCTTATCGTGGGGGACTAGCGGGAGCTCCTACGAGCAGTACTTC,CASSLSWGTSGSSYEQYF
.,TRBV5-4,TRBD2,15,TRBJ2-1,TGTGCCAGCAGCTTGGGCCCTAGCGGGTCCGGTGAGCAGTTCTTC,CASSLGPSGSGEQFF
.,TRBV13,.,15,TRBJ1-5,TGTGCCAGCAGCTTAGGCACAGAGAGCAATCAGCCCCAGCATTTT,CASSLGTESNQPQHF
.,TRBV20-1,.,10,TRBJ2-5,TGCAGTGCTTTACAGGAGACCCAGTACTTC,CSALQETQYF
few,TRBV27,.,14,TRBJ2-2,TGTGCCAGCAGTTTATCCCGGGGTGGCGGGGAGCTGTTTTTT,CASSLSRGGGELFF
once,TRBV6-5,.,15,TRBJ2-7,TGTGCCAGCAGTTACTTGGATGGTGGGAGATACGAGCAGTACTTC,CASSYLDGGRYEQYF
.,TRBV3-1/TRBV3-2,TRBD1,15,TRBJ1-2,TGTGCCACTTCCCCTGGGACAGGGATGAGCTATGGCTACACCTTC,CATSPGTGMSYGYTF